This record concerns one TCR beta chain sequence. Its cognate antigen is unknown. This specimen comes from a study of glioma-infiltrating T cells after dendritic cell vaccination. Findings of the study overall: Only a small number of patients had complete blood and tumor samples.

Profiled with immunoSEQ multiplex PCR; TCRdb holds only in-frame clones, not every one. The table records tens of thousands of clones, 85% to 90% of them present only once. V trimming: 4 bases; J trimming: 2 bases; junction bases outside the gene matches: 4. The germline V gene encodes CDR1 SGHAT and CDR2 FQNNGV. This CDR3 is built from 15 residues. The chain carries TRBV11-2 and TRBJ2-2, with 7 bases identical to TRBD2. This sequence originates from a human donor with glioblastoma. The specimen was blood, collected before dendritic cell vaccination. Here the CDR3 reads CASSSTSLNTGELFF. Written as DNA, the CDR3 is TGTGCCAGCAGCTCGACTAGCTTAAACACCGGGGAGCTGTTTTTT.